Following are 8 T cell receptor beta chains from one sample sequenced in a study of cytomegalovirus exposure and HLA in healthy donors. Vbeta (60) and Jbeta (13) primers were used in the PCR. Sequencing was performed with immunoSEQ multiplex PCR; in TCRdb, only in-frame clones are kept and a portion is missing. This table holds approximately 86,000 clones, approximately 70% found once. Sample: PBMCs. The receptors were gathered from a man aged 55 to 70 in good health and CMV-seronegative.

Written as DNA, the CDR3 is TGTGCCAGCAGAAAATCACTAGCGGGAGGGGCCTACAATGAGCAGTTCTTC. Amino acids: CASRKSLAGGAYNEQFF. The gene calls are TRBV27 and TRBJ2-1; 13 nucleotides match TRBD2. The CDR3 contains 17 residues. The V gene end was trimmed by 6 bases and the J gene end by 2 bases; junction bases not matched to a gene: 7. CDR1 and CDR2 (germline): MNHEY, SMNVEV (reference sequence).

In its sample, this clone was seen a few times. The chain links TRBV25-1 to TRBJ2-7; 11 bases line up with TRBD2. CDR3 length: 15 amino acids. In germline, CDR1 is MGHDK, CDR2 SYGVNS. The ends lost 6 bases at V and 3 bases at J; junction bases unmatched: 7. The CDR3 DNA follows: TGTGCCAGCAGGGGGGCTAGCGGGGGGAACTACGAGCAGTACTTC. Encoded protein: CASRGASGGNYEQYF.

The rearrangement links TRBV18 to TRBJ2-1, with 8 positions matching TRBD1. V lost 2 bases and J lost 9; bases outside the gene matches: 6. In germline, CDR1 is KGHSH, CDR2 LQKENI. The CDR3 loop spans 14 amino acids. CDR3 amino acids: CASSPGQGSGEQFF. The CDR3 nucleotides read TGTGCCAGCTCACCAGGACAGGGATCCGGTGAGCAGTTCTTC.

The genes are TRBV5-4 and TRBJ2-5, with D maybe TRBD1 (5 bases). The V gene's germline CDR1 is SGHNT and CDR2 YYREEE (reference sequence). CDR3 length: 14 residues. The V end lost 2 bases, the J end lost 1 base, and 9 bases lay between the germline ends. CDR3 in DNA: TGTGCCAGCAGCTTTGGGCAGGGCCAAGAGACCCAGTACTTC. It is translated as CASSFGQGQETQYF.

The V call is TRBV28, the J call TRBJ2-7, with TRBD2 as a possible D gene (6 bases). The germline gives CDR1 MDHEN, CDR2 SYDVKM. The CDR3 is 14 amino acids. With 10 bases removed from V and 0 bases from J, the gap between germline ends came to 16 bases. CDR3 in amino acids: CATQLASSSYEQYF. CDR3 DNA: TGTGCCACCCAACTAGCTTCGAGCTCCTACGAGCAGTACTTC.

This chain links TRBV6-1 with TRBJ2-5, with a tentative D call TRBD2 (6 bases). This CDR3 comprises 13 residues. Deletions cut 7 bases from V and 1 base from J, with 10 bases between. Germline assignment: CDR1 MNHNS and CDR2 SASEGT. The CDR3 DNA reads as TGTGCCAGCACCCGGACTACCCAAGAGACCCAGTACTTC. Encoded protein: CASTRTTQETQYF.

This chain connects TRBV19 to TRBJ2-2; D gene ambiguous. Germline CDR1 reads LNHDA; CDR2 reads SQIVND (reference sequence). The CDR3 loop spans 11 amino acids. V was shortened by 7 bases and J by 4 bases, with 4 bases between the two germline ends. The CDR3 DNA follows: TGTGCCAGTACCCGCACCGGGGAGCTGTTTTTT. Translation: CASTRTGELFF.

The J gene is TRBJ2-1, the V gene TRBV28; a possible D gene is TRBD2 (6 bases). This CDR3 spans 13 amino acids. Germline V CDR1 and CDR2: MDHEN, SYDVKM. V was clipped by 2 bases and J by 11 bases, with 13 bases between them. The CDR3 sequence: CASSLGSRGKQFF. In DNA form, the CDR3 reads TGTGCCAGCAGTTTAGGTTCGCGCGGGAAGCAGTTCTTC.